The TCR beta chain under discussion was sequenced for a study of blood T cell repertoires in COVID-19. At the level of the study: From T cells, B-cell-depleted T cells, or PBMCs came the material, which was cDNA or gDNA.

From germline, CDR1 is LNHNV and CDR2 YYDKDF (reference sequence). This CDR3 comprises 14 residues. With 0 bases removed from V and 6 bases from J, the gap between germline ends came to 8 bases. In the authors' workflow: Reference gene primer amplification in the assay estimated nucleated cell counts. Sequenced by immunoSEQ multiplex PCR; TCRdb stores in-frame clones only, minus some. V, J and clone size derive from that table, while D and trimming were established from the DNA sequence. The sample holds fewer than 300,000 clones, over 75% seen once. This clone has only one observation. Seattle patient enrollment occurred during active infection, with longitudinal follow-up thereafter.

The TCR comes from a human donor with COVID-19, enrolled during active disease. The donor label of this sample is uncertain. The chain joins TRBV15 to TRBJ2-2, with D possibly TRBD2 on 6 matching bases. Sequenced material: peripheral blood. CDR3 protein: CATSRDTGAGELFF. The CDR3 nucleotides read TGTGCCACCAGCAGAGATACGGGGGCCGGGGAGCTGTTTTTT.